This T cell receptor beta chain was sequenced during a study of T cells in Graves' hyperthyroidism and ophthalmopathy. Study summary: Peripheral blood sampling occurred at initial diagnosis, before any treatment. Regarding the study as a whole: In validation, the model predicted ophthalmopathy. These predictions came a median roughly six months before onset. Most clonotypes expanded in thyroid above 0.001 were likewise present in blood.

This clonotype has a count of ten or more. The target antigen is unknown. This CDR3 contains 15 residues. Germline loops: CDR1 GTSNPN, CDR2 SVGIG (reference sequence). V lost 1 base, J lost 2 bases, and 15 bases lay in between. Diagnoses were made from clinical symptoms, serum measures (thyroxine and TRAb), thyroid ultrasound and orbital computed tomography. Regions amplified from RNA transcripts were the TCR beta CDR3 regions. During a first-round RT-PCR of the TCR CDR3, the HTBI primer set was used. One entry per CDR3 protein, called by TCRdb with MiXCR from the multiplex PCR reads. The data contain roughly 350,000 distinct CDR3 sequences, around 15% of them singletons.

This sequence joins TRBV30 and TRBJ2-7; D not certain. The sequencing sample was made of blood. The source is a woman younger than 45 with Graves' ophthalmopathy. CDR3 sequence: CAWSGGGWLAYEQYF. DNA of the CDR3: TGTGCCTGGAGTGGCGGCGGTTGGCTTGCCTACGAGCAGTACTTC.